This entry concerns a single T cell receptor beta chain. Its binding antigen is unknown. Per-nucleotide qualities are absent, and no much larger clonotype sits a single base away. The cohort comprised more than 550 healthy bone marrow donors. Cohort members were all nominally healthy when sampled, although unrecorded immune exposures were likely present. The donor tested CMV seropositive and was one of the 289 seropositive cohort members. A peripheral blood sample was collected from each donor, and TCR beta sequencing was performed on peripheral blood mononuclear cells. Genomic DNA extraction from the blood cell samples was performed with the Qiagen DNeasy Blood Extraction Kit. The library was prepared using the immunoSEQ multiplex PCR assay. The multiplex PCR relied on a mix of 60 forward primers for TCR Vbeta segments and 13 reverse primers for TCR Jbeta segments. Amplification of the CDR3 region of rearranged TCR beta genes was performed with a multiplex PCR assay on genomic DNA. Amplified TCR beta libraries were sequenced as 87-base-pair reads on the Illumina HiSeq System. For the original study's pipeline: A later analysis counted some 80 million unique TCR beta chains across the approximately 700 repertoires, and 10 million to 11 million of these chains were shared by at least two donors. A nearest-neighbor algorithm error-corrected the raw reads and collapsed the reads into unique sequences, merging closely related sequences to remove PCR and sequencing errors. To assign V, D and J gene segments, CDR3 sequences were aligned to IMGT reference sequences. For a sequence to be retained, a match of at least six nucleotides was required to both a V gene segment and a J gene segment. A rearrangement counted as productive if the CDR3 had no stop codons and remained in frame with V and J, and every other rearrangement counted as non-productive. CDR3 was defined by IMGT convention, running from the second conserved V-encoded cysteine to the conserved J-encoded phenylalanine. The earlier analysis of 587 of the donors excluded sequences that lacked an unambiguous match to a single V gene segment. In an earlier analysis of some 590 of the donors, a V segment was called functional when productive rearrangements were above 56.7%, and segregating when the standard deviation between donors exceeded 5%. A statistical classification framework was built to diagnose cytomegalovirus status from the catalog of TCR beta chain sequences. A later analysis assigned V and J genes by comparing TCR nucleotide sequences with IMGT/GENE-DB human TR gene sequences. The TCRdist pipeline was used in a later analysis to assign CDR3 sequences and most-parsimonious VDJ recombination scenarios. A later analysis defined each TCR beta chain by its CDR3 amino acid sequence plus V-gene family, and excluded reads lacking a unique V-gene family. To address suspected cross-contamination and a sequencing artifact, a later analysis removed some 620 highly shared, low-generation-probability nucleotide sequences. A later analysis calculated a clonal expansion index for each public chain from normalized within-repertoire ranks of inferred template counts. In a later analysis, generation probabilities were computed with a VDJ recombination model fitted to out-of-frame rearrangements, and the resulting probabilities were checked against IGoR. In a later analysis, hypergeometric tests were used to score TCR-TCR, TCR-HLA and TCR-CMV co-occurrence, with a repertoire-size bias correction applied to TCR pairs. A later analysis estimated false discovery rates by permuting HLA or CMV assignments 20 times. In a later analysis, co-occurring TCRs were grouped with DBSCAN, and TCRdist sequence similarity was added when clustering was performed within HLA-allele-positive subsets. For co-occurrence clustering, repertoires with fewer than 30,000 or more than 120,000 public chains were excluded, along with 5 or 6 repertoires with anomalous nucleotide sharing. Held by TCRdb, this immuneACCESS table contains in-frame sequences only and omits some clones. Under half of the omission traces to an unresolved V gene where checked; the cause of the rest is unknown. The V and J calls and clone size are taken from that table; D and trimming were inferred from the DNA. In this sample the table shows around 170,000 clones, over 75% of which occur a single time. Approximately 6.3% of the sample is held by the ten biggest clonotypes.

These data belong to a study of cytomegalovirus exposure and HLA in healthy donors (dated by TCRdb to about 2017). Background for the entire study: An earlier analysis of more than 550 of the donors reported 276 Gb of sequence data and 100 million to 120 million unique TCR beta sequences obtained from roughly 180 million T cells. Roughly 300 gigabases of sequencing data and around 80 million unique TCR sequences made up an early release that covered 640 HLA-typed donors. Among the roughly 380 genotyped donors, approximately 76% belonged to the genetic ancestry cluster associated with self-reported Caucasian donors. The study was designed to test whether signatures of past pathogen exposure could be identified by cataloging public T cell receptors. The T cell repertoires of 670 or so subjects were profiled by immunosequencing and related to cytomegalovirus serostatus. Along with the roughly 700-subject first cohort, a separate validation cohort of more than 90 different subjects was used. To predict cytomegalovirus infection status, the study brought together high-throughput TCR immunosequencing, statistical association of individual TCRs with disease status, and machine learning. In a later analysis, previously published TCR beta repertoires from 550 to 750 donors were re-analyzed and high-resolution HLA genotyping was added so that TCR occurrence patterns could be studied. In the later analysis, no new phenotypic data were used to find candidate immune exposures; instead, reliance was placed on TCR beta sequences and their occurrence across donors. An earlier analysis of a few hundred of the donors applied high-throughput TCR beta sequencing to assess whether each TCR beta V gene segment acted as functional or pseudogenic. Donor age, sex, ethnicity and CMV serostatus were compiled together with the repertoire data. In a later genetic analysis, genome-wide SNP genotypes for about three fifths of the roughly 670 donors were used, and that subset was treated as a discovery cohort. Every repertoire in the discovery cohort had been generated on one and the same sequencing platform. HLA typing included class I and class II loci at four-digit resolution. The number of typed donors differed by locus: about 629-630 for A, B, C, DRB1 and DQB1; some 500 for DQA1; some 610 for DPA1; and around 490 for DPB1. About 5 DR-DQ haplotypes were handled as single units for association and clustering, since linkage in the cohort was strong. Among roughly 400 genotyped donors of the cohort, an average of approximately 240,000 unique TCR beta nucleotide sequences were sequenced per donor, around 20% of them non-productive. On the study overall, not on this receptor specifically: The study listed 150 to 200 TCR beta chains as associated with cytomegalovirus. A group of highly shared sequence variants was considered likely to be a technical artifact of the sequencing pipeline. An association between a missense DCLRE1C variant and V-gene and J-gene trimming of TCR beta chains was found in a later genetic analysis and replicated in an independent cohort. A few of the identified cytomegalovirus-associated TCR beta chains were confirmed in vitro to be specific for cytomegalovirus antigens. Sequencing depth was assumed to be roughly uniform across donors in the presence/absence analyses, though that assumption may not hold. In a later analysis, more than 15,000 TCR beta sequences were associated with specific HLA alleles at a false discovery rate of 0.05. A later genetic analysis reported fewer N-insertions in productive TCRs among donors in an Asian-associated ancestry cluster than the roughly 700-donor mean. Strong co-occurrence of HLA alleles, especially DR and DQ, made assigning TCR associations to individual alleles difficult. The classifier was reported to diagnose cytomegalovirus status with high specificity and sensitivity in both the original cohort and the validation cohort. A later analysis reported that several top co-occurrence clusters appeared linked to parvovirus B19, influenza, CMV and Epstein-Barr virus. An earlier analysis of some 560 of the donors showed that most TCR beta V segments appeared in productive rearrangements either about 87% or about 30% of the time, which broadly matched IMGT annotations. In a later analysis, most CMV-associated TCR beta chains were found to appear HLA-restricted, with HLA associations seemingly driven largely by CMV exposure. In this cohort, only TCR beta chains were sequenced, and detectable features were limited by the absence of alpha or paired-chain data. A further reported finding was that TCR beta sequences accurately predicted the HLA-A and HLA-B alleles for most subjects in the first cohort. In a later analysis, HLA-associated TCR beta chains showed more clonal expansion and lower generation probabilities than non-associated chains that were equally common. CMV serostatus was the only immune exposure information available for the cohort. Over 15 rarely observed V segments, including chromosome 9 orphons, were excluded from the earlier analysis of just under 600 of the donors because counts were too low. The 87-base-pair reads could not distinguish some IMGT-functional V segments, including TRBV6-2 and TRBV6-3, so those segments were excluded. According to the authors, the approach could potentially be generalized to other disease states and immunological phenotypes. Correlated functional status among segregating V segments might be attributable to linkage disequilibrium, but an unknown experimental factor could not be ruled out. In a later analysis, TCR association rates were found to vary across HLA loci, with the most associated TCRs seen for DRB1 alleles and the fewest for HLA-C alleles. Because some donors lacked HLA typing at each locus, the association tests relied only on the typed subset. Most TCR sequences were observed very rarely across donors, whereas some public TCRs were present in many individuals.

Taken from cysteine to phenylalanine, the CDR3 has 12 residues. The DNA shown is the 36-base CDR3, in frame from base 1. The germline V gene encodes CDR1 KGHSH and CDR2 LQKENI. V is shortened by 4 bases, J by 5 bases, and the region joining them spans 9 bases. Recombination connected TRBV18 to TRBJ2-7, with TRBD2 perhaps the D gene, on 6 matching bases. The sequence came from a man aged 35 to 55 in good health and CMV-seropositive. The sample consisted of PBMCs. The CDR3 region reads CASSRGDDEQYF. The DNA sequence follows: TGTGCCAGCTCACGGGGGGACGACGAGCAGTACTTC.